A single sample is the source of the 22 T cell receptor beta chains below, sequenced in a study of blood T cell repertoires in COVID-19. TCRdb's copy holds only in-frame clones and misses some; the assay was immunoSEQ multiplex PCR. The repertoire holds approximately 300,000 clones, with 70% to 90% as singletons. The source material was PBMCs or T cells enriched from blood (not recorded which). These receptors originate from a woman aged 30 to 39 who had recovered from COVID-19.

The chain employs TRBV3-1 (or the pseudogene TRBV3-2) and TRBJ2-3; perhaps TRBD1 as D (6 bases). Trimming took 4 bases from V and 2 from J, leaving 13 bases between them. Germline V gene lookup returns CDR1 LGHDT and CDR2 YNNKEL (reference sequence). The CDR3 is 15 residues long. For the CDR3, the DNA is TGTGCCAGCAGCCTACTTCAGGGGCCCACAGATACGCAGTATTTT. This sequence encodes CASSLLQGPTDTQYF.

Worth noting for this clone: The same CDR3 is also encoded by other DNA sequences in this sample. The rearrangement uses TRBV30 and TRBJ1-2; 7 positions agree with TRBD1. Germline V gives CDR1 GTSNPN, CDR2 SVGIG (reference sequence). This CDR3 is built from 14 residues. The V segment lost 3 bases and the J segment 2 bases; nucleotides outside the gene matches: 6. CDR3 in DNA: TGTGCCTGGAGCCGAGACAGGGTGAACTATGGCTACACCTTC. It encodes CAWSRDRVNYGYTF.

This clone was picked up a small number of times. The chain's CDR3 is CASSEQGNTGELFF. DNA of the CDR3: TGTGCCAGCAGTGAGCAGGGAAACACCGGGGAGCTGTTTTTT. V usage is TRBV6-1 and J usage is TRBJ2-2; tentatively, D is TRBD1 (5 bases). Looked up from germline, CDR1 is MNHNS and CDR2 is SASEGT. V was trimmed by 3 bases and J by 2 bases, leaving 7 bases between them. The CDR3 has 14 amino acids.

V gene TRBV12-3 or TRBV12-4 combines with J gene TRBJ1-2, with D possibly TRBD1 on 6 matching bases. CDR3 size: 12 residues. V lost 4 bases and J 6 bases, leaving 9 bases between the germline ends. The CDR3 coding sequence is TGTGCCAGCAGTTCAGGGGACAATGGCTACACCTTC. This translates into CASSSGDNGYTF.

About this clone: Other nucleotide sequences from this sample produce the same CDR3. The V call is TRBV5-4, the J call TRBJ1-2, with a weak D call TRBD1 (5 bases). Deletions cut 4 bases from V and 4 bases from J, with 11 bases between. This CDR3 has 13 amino acids. Looked up from germline, CDR1 is SGHNT and CDR2 is YYREEE (reference sequence). CDR3 coding DNA: TGTGCCAGCAGCCTTGGGGGGTCCTATGGCTACACCTTC. Translating it yields CASSLGGSYGYTF.

V and J are TRBV9 and TRBJ2-2; D not certain. From germline, CDR1 is SGDLS and CDR2 YYNGEE. CDR3 length: 15 residues. V lost 1 base to trimming and J lost 1 base, with 8 bases between them. The CDR3 sequence: CASSVKLQNTGELFF. CDR3 DNA: TGTGCCAGCAGCGTAAAACTGCAGAACACCGGGGAGCTGTTTTTT.

The J gene is TRBJ1-3, the V gene TRBV11-2; D remains ambiguous. Trimming stripped 3 bases from V and 1 base from J, with 7 bases between. Germline CDR1 reads SGHAT; CDR2 reads FQNNGV. The CDR3 runs 14 residues. The chain's CDR3 is CASSFARSGNTIYF. CDR3 bases: TGTGCCAGCAGCTTTGCGAGGTCTGGAAACACCATATATTTT.

This clone was seen a handful of times. The CDR3 loop reads CASSPGLAGNEQFF. DNA for the CDR3: TGTGCCAGCAGCCCCGGACTAGCGGGGAATGAGCAGTTCTTC. The chain is built from TRBV7-3 and TRBJ2-1; 12 bases map to TRBD2. The CDR3 length is 14 residues. Germline CDR1 SGHTA, CDR2 FQGTGA. V was pared by 5 bases and J by 7 bases, with 3 bases of the junction left unmatched.

The CDR3 spells CAWMDRAGTEAFF. CDR3 in DNA: TGTGCCTGGATGGACAGGGCCGGCACTGAAGCTTTCTTT. The chain recombines TRBV30 with TRBJ1-1, with 8 bases matching TRBD1. CDR1 is GTSNPN, CDR2 SVGIG, per germline (reference sequence). The CDR3 is 13 residues long. The junction had 5 bases not matched to a gene; V was cut back by 4 bases and J by 4 bases.

As concerns this clone: One junction end disagrees with the germline gene, perhaps due to a read error. This rearrangement joins TRBV5-5 to TRBJ1-1; D call uncertain. There are 16 residues in the CDR3. The germline V gene has CDR1 SGHKS and CDR2 YYEKEE (reference sequence). DNA for the CDR3: TGTGCCAGCACCTTGGAAATCGGGGTCCCAGGCACTGAAGCTTTCTTT. It specifies CASTLEIGVPGTEAFF.

The genes are TRBV5-1 and TRBJ1-1, with a possible D match to TRBD1 (5 bases). The CDR3 runs 14 residues. V gave up 4 bases and J gave up 4 bases, with 14 bases separating them. The V gene's germline CDR1 is SGHRS and CDR2 YFSETQ. For the CDR3, the DNA is TGCGCCAGCAGCCAGCCTTGGGGGGGCACTGAAGCTTTCTTT. Its protein is CASSQPWGGTEAFF.

This chain links TRBV2 with TRBJ1-2, with TRBD1 matching over 9 bases. The CDR3 extends over 17 amino acids. Germline-derived CDR1 and CDR2 are SNHLY and FYNNEI. Trimming took 4 bases from V and 4 from J; bases not matched to a gene: 13. The CDR3 DNA follows: TGTGCCAGCAGTGCATCCGGGACAGGGTTTCCGCGCTATGGCTACACCTTC. Translating it yields CASSASGTGFPRYGYTF.

This chain uses TRBV10-3 with TRBJ1-2, with a weak D call TRBD1 (5 bases). Germline V lookup: CDR1 ENHRY, CDR2 SYGVKD. V lost 6 bases, J lost 0 bases, and 11 bases lay in between. The CDR3 covers 14 residues. DNA for the CDR3: TGTGCCATCAGAACAGGAAATACTAACTATGGCTACACCTTC. As protein: CAIRTGNTNYGYTF.

Comment on this clone: One end of the junction fails to match germline, which may point to a read error. This chain uses TRBV10-3 with TRBJ1-2; TRBD1 matches at 11 bases. This CDR3 region has 11 residues. Germline values: CDR1 ENHRY, CDR2 SYGVKD. CDR3 amino acids: CAISNGQGASF. In DNA, the CDR3 is TGTGCCATCAGTAACGGACAGGGGGCCAGCTTC.

The rearrangement joins TRBV5-8 to TRBJ1-4; D not certain. Germline V gene sequence: CDR1 SGHTS, CDR2 YDEGEE. Trimming cost V 2 bases and J 7 bases, with 21 bases left between them. This CDR3 spans 17 amino acids. CDR3 nucleotides: TGTGCCAGCAGCTTAGGTTTAGCGGGCCTTCGGGGTGAAAAACTGTTTTTT. It yields the protein CASSLGLAGLRGEKLFF.

A single count supports this clone. The rearrangement uses TRBV2 and TRBJ1-5; TRBD1 might be the D (5 bases). There are 13 residues in the CDR3. CDR1 and CDR2 (germline): SNHLY, FYNNEI. The V end was cut by 6 bases, the J end by 4 bases, with 10 bases between. The CDR3, as DNA: TGTGCCAGCAGGACAGCCCGAAATCAGCCCCAGCATTTT. It is translated as CASRTARNQPQHF.

The chain joins TRBV19 to TRBJ1-5; TRBD1 might be the D (5 bases). V was clipped by 4 bases and J by 0 bases, with 7 bases between them. From germline, CDR1 is LNHDA and CDR2 SQIVND (reference sequence). This CDR3 has 14 residues. CDR3 region: CASSRQYSNQPQHF. CDR3 bases: TGTGCCAGTAGTAGACAGTATAGCAATCAGCCCCAGCATTTT.

This chain links TRBV27 with TRBJ2-5; D is ambiguous. Trimming cost V 4 bases and J 1 base, with 10 bases left between them. This CDR3 comprises 14 residues. CDR1 is MNHEY and CDR2 is SMNVEV in the germline V gene (reference sequence). CDR3 bases: TGTGCCAGCAGTTCCTCGGGTCTCCAAGAGACCCAGTACTTC. Protein: CASSSSGLQETQYF.

The J gene is TRBJ1-3, the V gene TRBV13, with D possibly matching TRBD1 (6 bases). Germline CDR1 and CDR2: PRHDT and FYEKMQ (reference sequence). The CDR3 spans 17 residues. The germline V and J ends were trimmed by 0 bases and 0 bases, with 12 bases remaining between them. CDR3 amino acids: CASSLGFRGASGNTIYF. The CDR3, as DNA: TGTGCCAGCAGCTTAGGGTTCCGGGGGGCCTCTGGAAACACCATATATTTT.

This clone was detected once. The chain uses TRBV2 and TRBJ1-2, with TRBD1 matching 9 bases. V shed 6 bases and J 7 bases; nucleotides not matched to a gene: 9. The CDR3 is 14 residues long. Germline V lookup: CDR1 SNHLY, CDR2 FYNNEI. CDR3 sequence: CASSRDRDLFGYTF. The DNA of the CDR3 is TGTGCCAGCAGCCGGGACAGGGACTTATTTGGCTACACCTTC.

This chain links TRBV7-9 with TRBJ1-2, with D possibly TRBD1 on 6 matching bases. V was cut by 0 bases and J by 12 bases, with 14 bases left in between. The CDR3 spans 13 residues. Germline V gene sequence: CDR1 SEHNR, CDR2 FQNEAQ (reference sequence). CDR3 amino acids: CASSLAGTRANTF. CDR3 DNA: TGTGCCAGCAGCTTAGCGGGGACACGGGCCAACACCTTC.

The gene calls are TRBV6-2 or TRBV6-3 and TRBJ1-5; no clear D gene. Trimming pared 4 bases from V and 0 bases from J, leaving 13 bases between. The CDR3 loop spans 16 amino acids. The germline gives CDR1 MNHEY, CDR2 SVGEGT. DNA of the CDR3: TGTGCCAGCAGTTTGGCCCGGGTATATAGCAATCAGCCCCAGCATTTT. Amino acids: CASSLARVYSNQPQHF.